The rows below give T cell receptor beta chains drawn from one sample of a study of early T cells in non-severe SARS-CoV-2 infection. TCRdb redid the calling of the 5' RACE reads with MiXCR, one entry per CDR3 protein. The repertoire holds about 34,000 distinct CDR3 sequences, 5.5% to 7.5% seen once, with approximately 7.6% in the top ten. The sequenced sample consisted of whole blood. The receptors shown here come from an adult who was a healthcare worker with PCR-confirmed SARS-CoV-2 infection or an uninfected control (not recorded which). The CDR3 runs from the conserved cysteine through the conserved F or W. The D gene is left open where the match is weak.

J	V	D	CDR3
TRBJ2-3	TRBV9	NA	CASSVEVGTDTQYF
TRBJ2-1	TRBV24-1	TRBD2	CATSDVLRGAGEQFF
TRBJ2-7	TRBV10-3	NA	CAISSPGRMSYEQYF
TRBJ1-5	TRBV12-3/TRBV12-4	TRBD1	CASSPFRQGRQPQHF
TRBJ1-5	TRBV20-1	TRBD1	CSASRGFTGGKNQPQHF
TRBJ2-1	TRBV5-4	NA	CASSLGVLGGSYNEQFF
TRBJ2-2	TRBV3-1	NA	CASSLPGNGELFF
TRBJ2-2	TRBV24-1	NA	CATSLQVNTGELFF
TRBJ2-7	TRBV4-3	TRBD2	CASSPLAGGPHEQYF
TRBJ1-5	TRBV12-3/TRBV12-4	TRBD1	CASSTRETGIGNQPQHF
TRBJ2-7	TRBV7-9	TRBD1	CASSSTRWTGQQYF
TRBJ2-7	TRBV3-1	NA	CASSQGVQGRYEQYF
TRBJ1-6	TRBV28	NA	CASSLPTVSPLHF
TRBJ2-3	TRBV7-2	TRBD2	CASSSRGTSGADTQYF
TRBJ2-2	TRBV10-2	NA	CASSEWVGTLTGELFF
TRBJ1-6	TRBV20-1	NA	CSATGPNSPLHF
TRBJ1-5	TRBV11-2	NA	CASSLVPGEPQHF
TRBJ2-7	TRBV9	NA	CASSVEPGARHEQYF
TRBJ2-2	TRBV28	NA	CASRLTGPLLTGELFF
TRBJ2-7	TRBV28	TRBD1	CASSGTVAYEQYF
TRBJ2-2	TRBV30	NA	CAWSVRRGNTGELFF
TRBJ2-5	TRBV28	TRBD2	CASRSTSGGPQETQYF
TRBJ1-4	TRBV4-3	NA	CASSQDRDREKLFF
TRBJ1-5	TRBV12-3/TRBV12-4	NA	CASSFILQPQHF
TRBJ2-1	TRBV11-2	NA	CASSLAGNEQFF
TRBJ2-3	TRBV20-1	NA	CSARDGGRRGDTQYF